This TCR beta chain was identified in a study of cytomegalovirus exposure and HLA in healthy donors. The wider study: It was reported in a later analysis that the same platform had been used for the roughly 130 validation repertoires as for the 666 first-cohort repertoires.

To note about this clone: Its antigen is still unknown.

The CDR3 has 15 residues. V gave up 7 bases and J gave up 1 base; unmatched junction bases: 8. Study outcomes and limitations: In a later analysis, first-cohort TCR clusters were found to tend to co-occur in the 120 validation repertoires. The study labeled 150 to 200 TCR beta chains cytomegalovirus-associated.

Assay used: immunoSEQ multiplex PCR; TCRdb lists only in-frame clones, some missing. The sample has hundreds of thousands of clones; 70% to 90% are singletons. Sample: PBMCs. This TCR was recovered from a woman aged 18-35 years in good health and CMV-seronegative. This rearrangement joins TRBV23-1 to TRBJ1-1; 8 positions match TRBD1. TRBV23-1 is identified as an open reading frame with a role that is uncertain. CDR3 sequence reads: CASTQGDRPNTEAFF. In DNA, the CDR3 is TGCGCCAGCACTCAGGGGGACAGGCCGAACACTGAAGCTTTCTTT.